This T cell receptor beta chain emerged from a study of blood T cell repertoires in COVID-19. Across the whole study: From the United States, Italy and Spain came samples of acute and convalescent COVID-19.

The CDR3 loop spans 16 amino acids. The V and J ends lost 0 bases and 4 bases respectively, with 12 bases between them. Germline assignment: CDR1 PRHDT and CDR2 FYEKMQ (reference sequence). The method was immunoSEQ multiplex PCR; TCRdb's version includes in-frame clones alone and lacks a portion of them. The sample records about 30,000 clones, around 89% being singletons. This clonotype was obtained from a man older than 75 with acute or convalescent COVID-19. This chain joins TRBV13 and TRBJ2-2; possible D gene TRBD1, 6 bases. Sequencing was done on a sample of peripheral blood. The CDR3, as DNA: TGTGCCAGCAGCTTAGGGACAGGCCGGGCCACCGGGGAGCTGTTTTTT. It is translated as CASSLGTGRATGELFF.